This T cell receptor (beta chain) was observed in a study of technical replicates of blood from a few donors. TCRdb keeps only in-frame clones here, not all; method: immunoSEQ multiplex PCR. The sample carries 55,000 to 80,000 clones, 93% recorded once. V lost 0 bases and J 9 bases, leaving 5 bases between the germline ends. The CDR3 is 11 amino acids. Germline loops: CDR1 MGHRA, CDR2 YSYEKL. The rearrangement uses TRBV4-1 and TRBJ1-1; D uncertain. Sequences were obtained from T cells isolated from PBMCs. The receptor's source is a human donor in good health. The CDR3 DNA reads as TGCGCCAGCAGCCAAGATACTAAAGCTTTCTTT. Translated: CASSQDTKAFF.